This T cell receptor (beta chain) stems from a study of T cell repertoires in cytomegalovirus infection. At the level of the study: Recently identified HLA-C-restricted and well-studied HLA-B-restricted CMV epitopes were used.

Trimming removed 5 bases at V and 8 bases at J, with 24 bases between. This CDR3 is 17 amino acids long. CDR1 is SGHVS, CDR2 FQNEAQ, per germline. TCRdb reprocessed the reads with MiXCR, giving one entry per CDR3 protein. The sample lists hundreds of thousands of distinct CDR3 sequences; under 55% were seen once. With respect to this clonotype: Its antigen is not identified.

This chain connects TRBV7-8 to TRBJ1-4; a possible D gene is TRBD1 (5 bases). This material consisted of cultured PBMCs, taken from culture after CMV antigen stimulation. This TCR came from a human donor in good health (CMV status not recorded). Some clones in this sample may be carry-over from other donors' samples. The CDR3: CASSAYGGGPRFEKLFF. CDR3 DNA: TGTGCCAGCAGCGCCTATGGGGGGGGTCCACGCTTCGAAAAACTGTTTTTT.